The 16 T cell receptor beta chains in this list originate from one sample, sequenced in a study of CXCR3-negative and CXCR3-positive naive CD8 T cells. Study observations and caveats: Relative to CXCR3-negative naive cells, CXCR3-positive naive cells had more hydrophobic TRB CDR3s.

5' RACE that incorporated UMI labels was used to prepare the TRB cDNA libraries. TCRdb derives one entry per CDR3 protein from the 5' RACE reads, leaving out DNA. In total, the table holds roughly 93,000 distinct CDR3 sequences. These receptors have no identified antigens. Material for sequencing was naive CXCR3+ CD8+ T cells from blood. Subset indicated: CD45RO-CCR7+CD27+CD95- naive CD8+ T cells expressing CXCR3 (TNR3+). Receptor source: a human donor in good health. Some clones in this sample may be carry-over from other donors' samples.

This rearrangement joins TRBV2 to TRBJ1-2; the TCRdb D gene call, TRBD1, has no DNA to confirm it. Germline loops: CDR1 SNHLY, CDR2 FYNNEI. The CDR3 spans 17 residues. The CDR3 region is CASTSDRGGSNLYGYTF.

V is TRBV6-6 and J is TRBJ2-2. The CDR3 loop spans 11 amino acids. Germline assignment: CDR1 MNHNY and CDR2 SVGAGI (reference sequence). Here the CDR3 reads CVSGNTGELFF.

The genes are TRBV12-3 or TRBV12-4 and TRBJ2-7; the TCRdb D gene call, TRBD2, has no DNA to confirm it. The CDR3 loop spans 15 amino acids. The CDR3 is CASSWVRGGLDEQYF.

The CDR3 region is CASSQDGRGGTDTQYF. J is TRBJ2-3 and V is TRBV4-3; TCRdb's D call, TRBD1, is unchecked because there is no DNA. This CDR3 has 16 amino acids. Germline values: CDR1 LGHNA, CDR2 YSLEER.

V gene TRBV6-4 combines with J gene TRBJ2-2. Germline values: CDR1 MRHNA, CDR2 SNTAGT. The CDR3 length is 14 residues. The CDR3 loop reads CASSESTHTGELFF.

The chain carries TRBV12-3 or TRBV12-4 and TRBJ2-7. This CDR3 has 13 residues. CDR3 in amino acids: CASSQDGIYEQYF.

V is TRBV28 and J is TRBJ2-7; TCRdb's D gene call, TRBD1, goes unchecked for lack of DNA. Germline CDR1 and CDR2: MDHEN and SYDVKM. CDR3 length equals 16 residues. This chain's CDR3 is CASSPFQGGGLYEQYF.

The chain is built from TRBV7-2 and TRBJ2-1; no DNA is available, so the TRBD2 call from TCRdb remains unchecked. This CDR3 is 17 amino acids long. Germline CDR1 and CDR2: SGHTA and FQGNSA. The CDR3 is CASSLVLAGVQYNEQFF. The full variable domain, in which reference TRBV7-2 and TRBJ2-1 provide the parts outside the CDR3, is GAGVSQSPSNKVTEKGKDVELRCDPISGHTALYWYRQSLGQGLEFLIYFQGNSAPDKSGLPSDRFSAERTGGSVSTLTIQRTQQEDSAVYLCASSLVLAGVQYNEQFFGPGTRLTVL.

The CDR3 spells CSVTTGRLENGYTF. This rearrangement joins TRBV29-1 to TRBJ1-2; TCRdb selects TRBD1, and the lack of DNA leaves this call unchecked. This CDR3 has 14 amino acids. Germline assignment: CDR1 SQVTM and CDR2 ANQGSEA.

The chain recombines TRBV4-3 with TRBJ2-7; TCRdb designates TRBD1, a call that cannot be tested without DNA. The CDR3 covers 15 residues. Germline V gene sequence: CDR1 LGHNA, CDR2 YSLEER. CDR3 in amino acids: CASSQDRDSPYEQYF.

The chain uses TRBV23-1 and TRBJ2-5; checking the TCRdb D call of TRBD1 is not possible without DNA. TRBV23-1 is marked as an open reading frame, function uncertain. The CDR3 totals 18 residues. CDR3 amino acids: CASSQSSLQGNLQETQYF.

CDR3 in amino acids: CASSQDRTGWDIQYF. This chain links TRBV4-3 with TRBJ2-4; TCRdb gives TRBD1 as the D gene, but with no DNA this cannot be confirmed. The germline V gene has CDR1 LGHNA and CDR2 YSLEER. This CDR3 spans 15 amino acids.

The chain uses TRBV5-5 and TRBJ2-5; the TRBD2 assignment by TCRdb is unverifiable without DNA. This CDR3 contains 17 residues. CDR1 is SGHKS and CDR2 is YYEKEE in the germline V gene (reference sequence). CDR3: CASSLLITGTSQETQYF.

V gene TRBV12-5 combines with J gene TRBJ2-3. Per germline, CDR1 LGHNT and CDR2 FRNRAP. CDR3 size: 15 residues. This CDR3 reads CASGLVLKSGDTQYF.

V usage is TRBV7-2 and J usage is TRBJ1-2. The CDR3 contains 12 residues. Germline V CDR1 and CDR2: SGHTA, FQGNSA. The CDR3 sequence: CASSSGDYGYTF.

The chain combines TRBV20-1 with TRBJ1-3; TCRdb designates TRBD1, a call that cannot be tested without DNA. The CDR3 consists of 14 residues. Per the germline V gene, CDR1 is DFQATT and CDR2 is SNEGSKA (reference sequence). CDR3 amino acids: CSAQTGGGGNTIYF.